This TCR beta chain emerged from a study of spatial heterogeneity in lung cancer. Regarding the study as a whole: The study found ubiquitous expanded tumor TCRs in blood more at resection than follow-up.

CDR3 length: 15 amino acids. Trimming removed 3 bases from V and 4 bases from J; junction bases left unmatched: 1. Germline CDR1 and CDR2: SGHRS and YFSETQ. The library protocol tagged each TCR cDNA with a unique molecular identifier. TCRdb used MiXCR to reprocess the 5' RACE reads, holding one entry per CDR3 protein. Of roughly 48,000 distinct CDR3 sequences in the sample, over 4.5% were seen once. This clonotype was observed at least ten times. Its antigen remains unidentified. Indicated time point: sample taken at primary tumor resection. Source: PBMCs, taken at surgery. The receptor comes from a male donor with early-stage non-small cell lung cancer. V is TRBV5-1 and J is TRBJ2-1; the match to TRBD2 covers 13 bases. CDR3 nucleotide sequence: TGCGCCAGCAGCTCGGGACTAGCGGGATACAATGAGCAGTTCTTC. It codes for CASSSGLAGYNEQFF.